These T cell receptor beta chains were read from a single sample in a study of T cells after yellow fever vaccination. TCRdb passed the 5' RACE reads through MiXCR, listing each CDR3 protein once. The sample includes approximately 150,000 distinct CDR3 sequences, 7.7% seen only once; the top ten take 0.55% to 0.9%. Source: CD4+ T cells sorted from PBMCs, taken 5 days after the yellow fever booster vaccination. These receptors all come from a man aged 25-40 years who received the YFV17D yellow fever vaccine. Both conserved end residues are trimmed from each CDR3.

>TRBV20-1|TRBJ2-5
SGLHTMYQETQY
>TRBV18|TRBJ2-3
ASSNGQTDTQY
>TRBV7-2|TRBJ2-1
ASSLGGREQF
>TRBV3-1|TRBJ2-7
ASSQEGGLASYEQY
>TRBV7-9|TRBJ2-2
ASSHTSGTGELF
>TRBV3-1|TRBJ1-2
ASSQDRTDGYGYT
>TRBV29-1|TRBJ2-2
SVVAGVYTGELF
>TRBV29-1|TRBJ1-2
SVVGTYGYT
>TRBV5-1|TRBJ1-1
ASSSTTERAF
>TRBV27|TRBJ2-3
ASSFTVTDTQY
>TRBV5-1|TRBJ2-1
ASSQDVEQF
>TRBV7-2|TRBJ2-5
ASSYPGGQETQY
>TRBV7-2|TRBJ2-5
ASSLAGGPLGETQY
>TRBV20-1|TRBJ2-5
SATRPSGGQETQY
>TRBV28|TRBJ2-1
ASSEVPGGRSYNEQF